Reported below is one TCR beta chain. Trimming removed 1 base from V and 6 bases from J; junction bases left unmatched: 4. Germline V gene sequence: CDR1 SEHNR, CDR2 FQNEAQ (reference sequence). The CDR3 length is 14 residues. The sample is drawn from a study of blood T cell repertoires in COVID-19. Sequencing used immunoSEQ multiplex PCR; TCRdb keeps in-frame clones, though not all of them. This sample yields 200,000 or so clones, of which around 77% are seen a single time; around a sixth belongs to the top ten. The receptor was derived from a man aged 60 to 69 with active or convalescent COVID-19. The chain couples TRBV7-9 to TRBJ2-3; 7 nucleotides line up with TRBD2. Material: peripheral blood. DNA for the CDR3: TGTGCCAGCAGCTTAGGGCTAGCGGCCGATACGCAGTATTTT. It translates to CASSLGLAADTQYF.